These T cell receptor beta chains were read from a single sample in a study of shared clonotypes between healthy human individuals. Method: immunoSEQ multiplex PCR; TCRdb's copy keeps in-frame clones and lacks some. The data show about 2 million clones, with approximately 94% seen just once and more than 0.95% held by the top ten. Sequencing was done on a sample of naive CD8+ T cells sorted from blood. Every receptor here comes from a man between 18 and 35 years old in good health. The CDR3 runs from the conserved cysteine through the conserved F or W. Each record gives: J gene, V gene, D gene, clone size, CDR3 protein, CDR3 DNA. A D gene is named only where the DNA matches it firmly. Only some rows state a clone size, as once, few, many or a class for expanded clones.

TRBJ1-1 TRBV19 - - CASSIAGEGTEAFF TGTGCCAGTAGTATAGCAGGGGAGGGCACTGAAGCTTTCTTT
TRBJ2-7 TRBV5-1 - - CAIEKVVHEQYF TGCGCCATTGAGAAGGTTGTCCACGAGCAGTACTTC
TRBJ1-2 TRBV4-3 - - CASSQDEAGWGRDYGYTF TGCGCCAGCAGCCAAGACGAGGCAGGGTGGGGAAGGGACTATGGCTACACCTTC
TRBJ2-5 TRBV6-5 - - CASSYLASVQETQYF TGTGCCAGCAGTTACTTGGCTAGCGTCCAAGAGACCCAGTACTTC
TRBJ1-1 TRBV27 - - CASRMVLAGGGTEAFF TGTGCCAGCAGAATGGTGCTCGCGGGGGGGGGCACTGAAGCTTTCTTT
TRBJ1-5 TRBV28 TRBD1 - CASSFEGQLHSNQPQHF TGTGCCAGCAGTTTTGAGGGACAGCTCCATAGCAATCAGCCCCAGCATTTT
TRBJ2-3 TRBV9 - - CASSVVGRPSTDTQYF TGTGCCAGCAGCGTAGTGGGTCGACCTAGCACAGATACGCAGTATTTT
TRBJ2-5 TRBV5-4 - few CASSSQVQETQYF TGTGCCAGCAGCTCTCAGGTTCAAGAGACCCAGTACTTC
TRBJ1-3 TRBV6-1 - - CASSPLMGDGNTIYF TGTGCCAGCAGCCCATTGATGGGGGACGGAAACACCATATATTTT
TRBJ2-7 TRBV10-3 - - CAISVSQGPYEQYF TGTGCCATCAGTGTGAGTCAGGGTCCCTACGAGCAGTACTTC
TRBJ2-3 TRBV30 - - CAWEESTDTQYF TGTGCCTGGGAGGAGAGCACAGATACGCAGTATTTT
TRBJ2-1 TRBV12-5 - - CASVTPPNRVEQFF TGTGCTAGTGTTACTCCCCCCAACCGGGTTGAGCAGTTCTTC
TRBJ1-5 TRBV19 - - CASSIGGSNQPQHF TGTGCCAGTAGTATTGGGGGTAGCAATCAGCCCCAGCATTTT
TRBJ2-1 TRBV19 - - CASSIDQGEGFNEQFF TGTGCCAGTAGTATAGATCAGGGGGAGGGCTTCAATGAGCAGTTCTTC
TRBJ1-4 TRBV5-4 TRBD1 - CASSPGQGSEKLFF TGTGCCAGCAGCCCGGGACAGGGGTCTGAAAAACTGTTTTTT
TRBJ2-7 TRBV6-1 TRBD1 - CATLGDRLSYEQYF TGTGCCACCCTCGGGGACAGGCTCTCCTACGAGCAGTACTTC
TRBJ2-3 TRBV27 - - CASSSPASFSTDTQYF TGTGCCAGCAGTTCCCCAGCTAGTTTTAGCACAGATACGCAGTATTTT
TRBJ2-7 TRBV4-1 TRBD1 - CASSQGQGMTYEQYF TGCGCCAGCAGCCAAGGACAGGGAATGACCTACGAGCAGTACTTC
TRBJ2-3 TRBV7-9 TRBD2 - CASSLGAGGLTDTQYF TGTGCCAGCAGCTTAGGAGCGGGGGGCCTCACAGATACGCAGTATTTT
TRBJ2-7 TRBV9 TRBD2 - CASSVDWTSGSKSYEQYF TGTGCCAGCAGCGTAGATTGGACTAGCGGGAGTAAGTCCTACGAGCAGTACTTC
TRBJ2-7 TRBV18 TRBD1 - CASSPPGQGVGEQYF TGTGCCAGCTCACCACCGGGACAGGGGGTCGGCGAGCAGTACTTC
TRBJ2-5 TRBV15 - - CATSGPSSGETQYF TGTGCCACCAGCGGCCCCTCTTCTGGGGAGACCCAGTACTTC
TRBJ1-1 TRBV4-1 - - CASAPGTSNTEAFF TGCGCCAGCGCACCCGGGACGAGTAACACTGAAGCTTTCTTT
TRBJ1-2 TRBV15 - - CATIHIGLNYGYTF TGTGCCACCATTCATATCGGTCTCAACTATGGCTACACCTTC
TRBJ2-7 TRBV27 - - CASSPSTGQRSYEQYF TGTGCCAGCAGTCCCTCCACGGGACAACGATCCTACGAGCAGTACTTC
TRBJ1-1 TRBV10-3 - - CAISESWDPEAFF TGTGCCATCAGTGAGTCCTGGGACCCTGAAGCTTTCTTT
TRBJ2-3 TRBV25-1 TRBD2 - CASSEAGATDTQYF TGTGCCAGCAGTGAGGCGGGAGCGACAGATACGCAGTATTTT
TRBJ2-1 TRBV12-5 - - CASAGLTSNEQFF TGTGCTAGTGCCGGCTTGACTAGCAATGAGCAGTTCTTC